These 27 T cell receptor beta chains share one sample of origin, sequenced in a study of CD4 T cells in relation to SARS-CoV-2 and coronaviruses. Before the COVID-19 pandemic, during about 2011-2019, CD4+ T cells were taken from unexposed donors. CD4+ T cells were isolated from the cells after less than 13 days of culture. The protocol was immunoSEQ multiplex PCR, while the TCRdb copy is restricted to in-frame clones and leaves out a portion. The sample holds about 28,000 clones; over 75% are singletons and the top ten take roughly 14%. Their specific antigens are unknown. The material sequenced was CD4+ T cells from PBMCs, cultured in vitro. The receptors here all came from a human donor in good health.

The chain uses TRBV12-3 or TRBV12-4 and TRBJ1-1, with TRBD1 matching 8 bases. The CDR3 is 13 residues long. Unmatched junction bases numbered 7, after V lost 8 bases and J lost 5 bases. The CDR3 protein is CASRLRGHTEAFF. DNA for the CDR3: TGTGCCAGCCGACTCAGGGGGCATACTGAAGCTTTCTTT.

Only one count was recorded for this clone. The rearrangement joins TRBV6-1 to TRBJ2-1; D perhaps matches TRBD2 (6 bases). The CDR3 has 14 residues. The germline V gene has CDR1 MNHNS and CDR2 SASEGT. V was shortened by 1 base and J by 5 bases, with 9 bases between the two germline ends. The CDR3 here is CASSEVAENNEQFF. The CDR3 DNA is TGTGCCAGCAGTGAAGTAGCGGAAAACAATGAGCAGTTCTTC.

This clone was counted between two and nine times. The chain carries TRBV6-7 and TRBJ1-3; 8 nucleotides line up with TRBD1. TRBV6-7 is an ORF, and what it does is uncertain. This CDR3 spans 17 amino acids. The J segment lost 0 bases and the V segment lost 5 bases, leaving 9 bases of the junction unmatched. The CDR3 DNA is TGTGCCAGCAGTACCCGGACAGGGATAAGCTCTGGAAACACCATATATTTT. Translating gives CASSTRTGISSGNTIYF.

The gene calls are TRBV7-9 and TRBJ1-2; D gene unclear. The germline V and J ends were trimmed by 5 bases and 4 bases, with 17 bases remaining between them. Germline V gene sequence: CDR1 SEHNR, CDR2 FQNEAQ (reference sequence). This CDR3 region has 15 residues. The CDR3 reads CASSLTLIGSYGYTF. The CDR3 nucleotides are TGTGCCAGCAGCCTCACCTTGATAGGGAGCTATGGCTACACCTTC.

This clone was found a few times. The genes are TRBV9 and TRBJ1-3; 7 bases agree with TRBD1. The germline V gene has CDR1 SGDLS and CDR2 YYNGEE. The CDR3 has 18 amino acids. Germline trimming cut 0 bases from V and 2 bases from J; bases unmatched to any gene: 11. CDR3 residues: CASSVGSRGTEAGNTIYF. Here the CDR3 DNA reads TGTGCCAGCAGCGTAGGATCGAGGGGGACAGAGGCTGGAAACACCATATATTTT. The complete variable domain, with remaining parts taken from reference TRBV9 and TRBJ1-3, reads DSGVTQTPKHLITATGQRVTLRCSPRSGDLSVYWYQQSLDQGLQFLIQYYNGEERAKGNILERFSAQQFPDLHSELNLSSLELGDSALYFCASSVGSRGTEAGNTIYFGEGSWLTVV.

This chain uses TRBV27 with TRBJ2-7; 7 bases are a match to TRBD1. Germline CDR1 reads MNHEY; CDR2 reads SMNVEV (reference sequence). The length of the CDR3 is 14 residues. Trimming cost V 6 bases and J 7 bases; bases outside gene matches: 12. The CDR3 loop is CASSLSPRGQEQYF. DNA of the CDR3: TGTGCCAGCAGCCTCTCGCCGAGGGGGCAGGAGCAGTACTTC.

The chain has TRBV4-3 and TRBJ2-7, with 10 bases that match TRBD1. V gave up 1 base and J gave up 3 bases; unmatched junction bases: 9. Germline values: CDR1 LGHNA, CDR2 YSLEER. The CDR3 has 17 amino acids. CDR3 in DNA: TGCGCCAGCAGCCAAGCCGGAGCCGGGACAGGGGTCTACGAGCAGTACTTC. Protein sequence: CASSQAGAGTGVYEQYF.

V and J are TRBV6-2 or TRBV6-3 and TRBJ1-1, with 8 bases aligning to TRBD1. The CDR3 loop spans 14 amino acids. Trimming at V came to 2 bases and at J to 3 bases, leaving 2 bases not matched to a gene. Germline lookup yields CDR1 MNHEY and CDR2 SVGEGT. CDR3 DNA sequence: TGTGCCAGCAGTTACCAGGGGGCCGACACTGAAGCTTTCTTT. Protein product: CASSYQGADTEAFF.

The chain links TRBV11-2 to TRBJ2-1; a possible D gene is TRBD2 (6 bases). The CDR3 length is 12 residues. Germline-derived CDR1 and CDR2 are SGHAT and FQNNGV. Between the trimmed V and J ends, which lost 5 bases and 10 bases, there was a span of 12 bases. CDR3: CASSRTTPEQFF. CDR3 DNA sequence: TGTGCCAGCAGCCGGACTACCCCCGAGCAGTTCTTC.

This chain connects TRBV28 to TRBJ2-7; TRBD1 or TRBD2 may be the D gene (5 bases each). The V gene's germline CDR1 is MDHEN and CDR2 SYDVKM. The CDR3 consists of 15 residues. Trimming removed 6 bases at V and 5 bases at J, with 20 bases between. The CDR3 region has the DNA TGTGCCAGCAGCTCCCCCGGGACGGGCGCCCACGAGCAGTACTTC. Protein: CASSSPGTGAHEQYF.

This clone was detected once. V is TRBV9 and J is TRBJ2-1; no definite D call. CDR3 length: 16 amino acids. Germline CDR1 reads SGDLS; CDR2 reads YYNGEE. The V end lost 6 bases, the J end lost 4 bases, and 20 bases lay between the germline ends. CDR3 in amino acids: CASTPQRFPEYNEQFF. The CDR3 DNA sequence: TGTGCCAGCACCCCCCAGAGGTTCCCAGAATACAATGAGCAGTTCTTC. The full variable domain, with the rest looked up from reference TRBV9 and TRBJ2-1, is DSGVTQTPKHLITATGQRVTLRCSPRSGDLSVYWYQQSLDQGLQFLIQYYNGEERAKGNILERFSAQQFPDLHSELNLSSLELGDSALYFCASTPQRFPEYNEQFFGPGTRLTVL.

This rearrangement joins TRBV7-9 to TRBJ1-2, with unresolved D. Per the germline V gene, CDR1 is SEHNR and CDR2 is FQNEAQ (reference sequence). This CDR3 has 14 amino acids. Trimming removed 1 base at V and 2 bases at J, with 8 bases between. For the CDR3, the DNA is TGTGCCAGCAGCTTAGGGAACAGAAACTATGGCTACACCTTC. Translated: CASSLGNRNYGYTF.

This clone was counted a single time. V and J are TRBV27 and TRBJ2-7; D remains unclear. The CDR3 length is 13 residues. Germline loops: CDR1 MNHEY, CDR2 SMNVEV (reference sequence). V was pared by 2 bases and J by 3 bases, with 8 bases between. The DNA for the CDR3 is TGTGCCAGCAGTTTAGGACGGATCTACGAGCAGTACTTC. This sequence encodes CASSLGRIYEQYF.

The chain links TRBV9 to TRBJ1-1; no firm D call. V was pared by 0 bases and J by 6 bases, with 15 bases between. The germline CDR1 and CDR2 sequences are SGDLS and YYNGEE. The CDR3 length is 15 residues. The CDR3 sequence is CASSVDGRGIAEAFF. DNA of the CDR3: TGTGCCAGCAGCGTAGATGGACGGGGAATTGCTGAAGCTTTCTTT. Variable domain in full (rest from reference TRBV9 and TRBJ1-1): DSGVTQTPKHLITATGQRVTLRCSPRSGDLSVYWYQQSLDQGLQFLIQYYNGEERAKGNILERFSAQQFPDLHSELNLSSLELGDSALYFCASSVDGRGIAEAFFGQGTRLTVV.

V gene TRBV19 combines with J gene TRBJ2-3; tentatively, D is TRBD1 (5 bases). In germline, CDR1 is LNHDA, CDR2 SQIVND (reference sequence). The CDR3 extends over 15 amino acids. V gave up 10 bases and J gave up 2 bases, with 19 bases separating them. CDR3 protein: CATRRAQVATDTQYF. CDR3 nucleotide sequence: TGTGCCACCCGCCGGGCACAGGTAGCCACAGATACGCAGTATTTT. The variable domain in full, completed from reference TRBV19 and TRBJ2-3, reads DGGITQSPKYLFRKEGQNVTLSCEQNLNHDAMYWYRQDPGQGLRLIYYSQIVNDFQKGDIAEGYSVSREKKESFPLTVTSAQKNPTAFYLCATRRAQVATDTQYFGPGTRLTVL.

The J gene is TRBJ2-7, the V gene TRBV24-1; D gene unclear. The germline V gene has CDR1 KGHDR and CDR2 SFDVKD. V was pared by 4 bases and J by 0 bases, with 15 bases between. The CDR3 sequence is 16 residues long. In nucleotides, the CDR3 is TGTGCCACCAGTGACTTTGGGCCTCCCAGCTCCTACGAGCAGTACTTC. This codes for CATSDFGPPSSYEQYF.

The J gene is TRBJ1-2, the V gene TRBV12-3 or TRBV12-4; D not certain. V was trimmed by 5 bases and J by 0 bases, leaving 7 bases between them. The CDR3 extends over 13 amino acids. The CDR3 reads CASSPQTNYGYTF. CDR3 nucleotides: TGTGCCAGCAGTCCACAAACTAACTATGGCTACACCTTC.

The chain joins TRBV7-2 to TRBJ1-6; a weak D match, TRBD1 (6 bases). In germline, CDR1 is SGHTA, CDR2 FQGNSA. Trimming pared 3 bases from V and 2 bases from J, leaving 11 bases between. This CDR3 contains 16 residues. CDR3 residues: CASSFTGRPYNSPLHF. CDR3 coding DNA: TGTGCCAGCAGCTTCACAGGGCGGCCCTATAATTCACCCCTCCACTTT.

This chain links TRBV30 with TRBJ2-7; D gene ambiguous. CDR3 length equals 12 residues. The V and J ends lost 2 bases and 8 bases respectively, with 13 bases between them. Per germline, CDR1 GTSNPN and CDR2 SVGIG (reference sequence). Written as DNA, the CDR3 is TGTGCCTGGAGTCTTACACGGTTTCAGCAGTACTTC. As protein: CAWSLTRFQQYF. Full variable domain (rest looked up from reference TRBV30 and TRBJ2-7): SQTIHQWPATLVQPVGSPLSLECTVEGTSNPNLYWYRQAAGRGLQLLFYSVGIGQISSEVPQNLSASRPQDRQFILSSKKLLLSDSGFYLCAWSLTRFQQYFGPGTRLTVT.

This chain uses TRBV29-1 with TRBJ2-3, with 11 bases matching TRBD2. The CDR3 has 18 residues. J lost 4 bases, V lost 4 bases, and 16 bases had no gene match. Germline CDR1 is SQVTM and CDR2 is ANQGSEA. The DNA of the CDR3 is TGCAGCGTTGGACTAGCGGGAAAGGGGCTCGGTTCGGCAGATACGCAGTATTTT. This codes for CSVGLAGKGLGSADTQYF.

The V and J genes are TRBV25-1 and TRBJ1-4, with unresolved D. V was shortened by 1 base and J by 3 bases, with 6 bases between the two germline ends. This CDR3 has 14 amino acids. From germline, CDR1 is MGHDK and CDR2 SYGVNS. The CDR3 DNA follows: TGTGCCAGCAGTGAATCAGGCCCTAATGAAAAACTGTTTTTT. It is translated as CASSESGPNEKLFF.

J is TRBJ2-3 and V is TRBV29-1, with D possibly TRBD1 on 6 matching bases. In germline, CDR1 is SQVTM, CDR2 ANQGSEA. V lost 6 bases and J 0 bases, leaving 22 bases between the germline ends. This CDR3 is 17 amino acids long. This CDR3 is CSVDGSDSDPSTDTQYF. The CDR3 nucleotides read TGCAGCGTCGATGGCTCGGACAGCGATCCTAGCACAGATACGCAGTATTTT.

CDR3 region: CASSTSGVGANVLTF. CDR3 sequence (DNA): TGTGCCAGTAGTACTTCAGGGGTCGGGGCCAACGTCCTGACTTTC. The V gene is TRBV19, the J gene TRBJ2-6; D might be TRBD1 (6 bases). This CDR3 contains 15 residues. From germline, CDR1 is LNHDA and CDR2 SQIVND (reference sequence). V lost 4 bases, J lost 4 bases, and 11 bases lay in between.

This chain joins TRBV24-1 and TRBJ2-3; 7 nucleotides agree with TRBD1. The length of the CDR3 is 13 residues. From germline, CDR1 is KGHDR and CDR2 SFDVKD. J gave up 5 bases and V 4 bases, and 2 bases lay outside the gene matches. The CDR3 sequence is CATSETGLDTQYF. The CDR3 nucleotides read TGTGCCACCAGTGAGACAGGGTTAGATACGCAGTATTTT.

The chain recombines TRBV5-1 with TRBJ2-3; TRBD1 matches at 8 bases. The germline gives CDR1 SGHRS, CDR2 YFSETQ. The CDR3 sequence is 16 residues long. The V segment lost 4 bases and the J segment 2 bases; nucleotides outside the gene matches: 9. The CDR3 loop is CASSAGTGFFTDTQYF. The CDR3 nucleotides read TGCGCCAGCAGCGCGGGGACAGGTTTTTTCACAGATACGCAGTATTTT.

This clone was seen only a few times. This chain uses TRBV27 with TRBJ1-2; D gene ambiguous. The CDR3 spans 13 residues. Trimming took off 6 bases at V and 7 bases at J, with 15 bases between the two ends. Germline lookup yields CDR1 MNHEY and CDR2 SMNVEV (reference sequence). The CDR3 nucleotides read TGTGCCAGCAGACTAACCGGGGAGGCTGGCTACACCTTC. This sequence encodes CASRLTGEAGYTF.

This clone was recorded a few times. The rearrangement links TRBV27 to TRBJ2-7; a possible D gene is TRBD1 (6 bases). V lost 6 bases to trimming and J lost 4 bases, with 16 bases between them. Germline CDR1 MNHEY, CDR2 SMNVEV (reference sequence). The CDR3 is made up of 14 amino acids. This CDR3 reads CASSIPGQLYEQYF. The DNA of the CDR3 is TGTGCCAGCAGCATTCCGGGACAACTTTACGAGCAGTACTTC.